These 10 T cell receptor beta chains share one sample of origin, sequenced in a study of blood T cell repertoires in COVID-19. TCRdb's table, derived via immunoSEQ multiplex PCR, lists solely in-frame clones and lacks some. The sample consists of nearly 350,000 clones, around 87% of them appearing once. Sequenced: peripheral blood. The receptors stem from a woman between 50 and 59 years old with COVID-19, enrolled during active disease.

This clone was seen only once. This sequence joins TRBV19 and TRBJ1-3; D is possibly TRBD1 (5 bases). Germline-derived CDR1 and CDR2 are LNHDA and SQIVND (reference sequence). Trimming shortened V by 7 bases and J by 0 bases, and 10 bases separated the two germline ends. CDR3 length: 14 residues. In DNA form, the CDR3 reads TGTGCCAGTAATTGGGGCCTCTCTGGAAACACCATATATTTT. Protein product: CASNWGLSGNTIYF.

In nucleotides, the CDR3 is TGCGCCAGCAGCGTAGAACAGGGGAAAGCTTTCTTT. Translated, it gives CASSVEQGKAFF. The rearrangement uses TRBV5-1 and TRBJ1-1, with 7 positions matching TRBD1. The J segment lost 9 bases and the V segment lost 4 bases, leaving 6 bases of the junction unmatched. Germline V gene data show CDR1 as SGHRS and CDR2 as YFSETQ. The CDR3 is 12 amino acids.

The V call is TRBV7-9, the J call TRBJ2-1; TRBD2 agrees at 7 bases. This CDR3 comprises 16 residues. V dropped 1 base and J dropped 1; count of bases not matched to a gene: 4. Per germline, CDR1 SEHNR and CDR2 FQNEAQ (reference sequence). The DNA for the CDR3 is TGTGCCAGCAGCTTAGATAGCGGGCGGTCCTACAATGAGCAGTTCTTC. Protein sequence: CASSLDSGRSYNEQFF.

The chain employs TRBV5-1 and TRBJ2-1; 7 nucleotides line up with TRBD1. The junction had 18 bases not matched to a gene; V was cut back by 4 bases and J by 5 bases. Germline CDR1 is SGHRS and CDR2 is YFSETQ. The CDR3 spans 18 residues. The CDR3 bases are TGCGCCAGCAGCCCGATTCCGATCGACAGGGTTGGGGACAATGAGCAGTTCTTC. It codes for CASSPIPIDRVGDNEQFF. The whole variable domain, remainder taken from reference TRBV5-1 and TRBJ2-1, is KAGVTQTPRYLIKTRGQQVTLSCSPISGHRSVSWYQQTPGQGLQFLFEYFSETQRNKGNFPGRFSGRQFSNSRSEMNVSTLELGDSALYLCASSPIPIDRVGDNEQFFGPGTRLTVL.

The rearrangement uses TRBV25-1 and TRBJ2-2; D unclear. The V gene's germline CDR1 is MGHDK and CDR2 SYGVNS. This CDR3 has 14 amino acids. V was shortened by 5 bases and J by 1 base, with 8 bases between the two germline ends. The CDR3 nucleotides read TGTGCCAGCAGTAGACGGAGGAACACCGGGGAGCTGTTTTTT. Its translation: CASSRRRNTGELFF.

The rearrangement joins TRBV30 to TRBJ2-1; possible D gene TRBD2, 6 bases. In germline, CDR1 is GTSNPN, CDR2 SVGIG (reference sequence). Trimming removed 4 bases at V and 4 bases at J, with 17 bases between. The CDR3 sequence is 15 residues long. The CDR3 sequence is CAWTLGSGSYNEQFF. The CDR3 DNA sequence: TGTGCCTGGACTCTGGGTAGCGGAAGTTACAATGAGCAGTTCTTC.

This rearrangement joins TRBV6-5 to TRBJ2-1, with a weak D call TRBD1 (5 bases). Germline V lookup: CDR1 MNHEY, CDR2 SVGAGI. This CDR3 contains 14 residues. Trimming cost V 8 bases and J 6 bases, with 17 bases left between them. Here the CDR3 reads CASRPQGLRNEQFF. DNA for the CDR3: TGTGCCAGCCGACCCCAGGGATTACGCAATGAGCAGTTCTTC.

The chain recombines TRBV5-1 with TRBJ2-7; 12 bases fit TRBD2. This CDR3 contains 15 residues. Trimming took 3 bases from V and 6 from J; bases not matched to a gene: 7. Germline V gene sequence: CDR1 SGHRS, CDR2 YFSETQ. The DNA of the CDR3 is TGCGCCAGCAGCTCTAGCGGGAGGGCCGAGAGCGAGCAGTACTTC. It is translated as CASSSSGRAESEQYF.

This clone was detected only once. V gene TRBV12-3 or TRBV12-4 combines with J gene TRBJ1-2; D unclear. Trimming took 5 bases from V and 5 from J, leaving 12 bases between them. The CDR3 contains 13 residues. The CDR3 loop is CASSPSGFYGYTF. DNA of the CDR3: TGTGCCAGCAGTCCGTCCGGGTTTTATGGCTACACCTTC.

This chain joins TRBV12-3 or TRBV12-4 and TRBJ1-1, with D maybe TRBD1 (5 bases). This CDR3 has 12 residues. The V end lost 5 bases, the J end lost 8 bases, and 12 bases lay between the germline ends. The CDR3 DNA is TGTGCCAGCAGTGTGTTTGGGGGGGAAGCTTTCTTT. Translating it yields CASSVFGGEAFF.